This T cell receptor beta chain was identified during a study of beta chain features in type 1 diabetes. Every bit of the isolated RNA underwent reverse transcription, so sequencing read expressed TCRB transcripts. Several million reads were obtained on average from naive, central memory and regulatory T cell samples. Only in-frame clones appear in the TCRdb table, and some are missing; sequencing was by immunoSEQ multiplex PCR. In the table there are about 900,000 clones, roughly 17% of which are singletons. This CDR3 is 12 amino acids long. Germline CDR1 reads ENHRY; CDR2 reads SYGVKD. Trimming removed 6 bases at V and 3 bases at J, with 7 bases between. The sample holds a few counts of this clone.

The sequenced material came from naive CD4+ T cells from blood. The J gene is TRBJ2-3, the V gene TRBV10-3; the D gene is possibly TRBD2 (5 bases). The clonotype comes from a woman younger than 30 in good health. This chain's CDR3 is CAISTRTDTQYF. CDR3 bases: TGTGCCATCAGCACTAGAACAGATACGCAGTATTTT.